The sequence of this T cell receptor beta chain was determined in a study of blood T cell repertoires in COVID-19 (dated by TCRdb to the early 2020s). As for the study more broadly: Collaborator samples came from the United States, Italy and Spain and covered acute and convalescent phases of COVID-19. Subjects who had been exposed to COVID-19, were actively infected with it, or had recovered from it provided the deeply sampled blood TCRbeta repertoires that made up the dataset. A de-identified subject ID, COVID-19 status, age in years and sex were almost always included in the sample metadata. The samples were drawn from two sources: the first 160 participants of the ongoing ImmuneRACE study, and over 1,000 subjects contributed by 6 global collaborators. The prospective study material was composed of cDNA or gDNA derived from T cells, B-cell-depleted T cells, or PBMCs. Where available, HLA class I and class II types were taken from metadata supplied by the sample provider and were not determined by assay-based typing. A freely available public database, intended as a resource for researchers studying the immune response to SARS-CoV-2, is where the repertoires were released. Results and caveats for the whole study, not just this receptor: How much clinical and demographic metadata was included differed by source and by participant, and the metadata was provided uncurated.

According to the germline V gene, CDR1 reads MDHEN and CDR2 reads SYDVKM. V is pared back by 3 bases and J by 0 bases, with 12 bases lying between the germline termini. Measured from the cysteine to the phenylalanine, the CDR3 is 15 residues long. Only the CDR3 portion is preserved as DNA: 45 bases, with reading frame beginning at the first base. In Seattle, one collaborating source enrolled patients while the infection was active and tracked those patients longitudinally over the course of disease. Whole blood was collected in K2EDTA tubes by collaborating institutions according to the institutions' own protocols. For TCRbeta analysis, collaborator samples were shipped as frozen whole blood, as isolated PBMCs, or as DNA extracted from either sample type. In the case of this clone: It lacks a known antigen. Base qualities are not recorded, but no much larger clone differs from it by a single base.

TCRbeta CDR3 regions were amplified from genomic DNA using the immunoSEQ Assay, a bias-controlled multiplex PCR. In the source study's methods: Within the assay, amplification of reference gene primers was used to estimate how many nucleated cells each sample contained. To quantify the absolute abundance of each unique TCRbeta CDR3 rearrangement, sequence reads were collapsed and filtered. Productive Simpson clonality was computed per sample as the square root of Simpson's diversity index over productive rearrangements. Drawn from immuneACCESS, this table holds only the in-frame rearrangements with V and J called that TCRdb kept. Clones are partly lost; checked studies trace under half to an unresolved V gene and leave the rest unexplained. From that table come the V and J calls and clone size; the DNA was used to work out D and trimming. The sample data list about 180,000 clones, and around four fifths of these were observed just once. The ten largest clones capture about 8.3% of the sample.

Sequenced input: peripheral blood. This clonotype was sampled from a woman in her 70s with COVID-19, enrolled during active disease. This chain is built from TRBV28 and TRBJ2-7; TRBD2 might be the D gene, on 6 matching bases. The nucleotide sequence reads TGTGCCAGCAGTTTTTTTGGGGGGAGCTCCTACGAGCAGTACTTC. Translated, it reads CASSFFGGSSYEQYF.